This section outlines one T cell receptor beta chain sequence together with its context. As yet, its antigen is unknown. TCR beta CDR3 region amplification was performed from RNA transcripts. The HTBI primer set drove a first-round RT-PCR of the TCR CDR3. MiXCR, run by TCRdb on the multiplex PCR reads, gives a single entry per CDR3 protein. The table has a few hundred thousand distinct CDR3 sequences, approximately 49% seen once. The data stem from a study of T cells in Graves' hyperthyroidism and ophthalmopathy. General study results and limits: Ophthalmopathy was model-predicted a median approximately 6.4 months pre-onset. Ophthalmopathy stood apart from stable hyperthyroidism in a 13 V-J model.

The study left out patients who had uncontrolled infection, other autoimmune disease, pregnancy or lactation. The diagnostic basis comprised clinical symptoms, serum thyroxine and TRAb, thyroid ultrasound and orbital computed tomography. Material: peripheral blood or thyroid tissue (not recorded which). This sequence originates from an adult woman with Graves' disease, either hyperthyroidism or ophthalmopathy (not recorded which).

The CDR3 nucleotides are TGTGCCAGCAGCTTAGGACAGGGAAATAACTATGGCTACACCTTC. The encoded protein is CASSLGQGNNYGYTF. J is TRBJ1-2 and V is TRBV7-2; 7 bases map to TRBD1. V trimming: 1 base; J trimming: 1 base; junction bases outside the gene matches: 3. CDR3 length: 15 amino acids. Germline V gives CDR1 SGHTA, CDR2 FQGNSA.